Listed here is a single TCR beta chain. The target antigen is unknown. A multiplex PCR was run with 60 Vbeta primers and 13 Jbeta primers. Clones were read by immunoSEQ multiplex PCR, and TCRdb kept only the in-frame ones, dropping some. This table holds 100,000 to 150,000 clones, roughly 80% found once. The data originate from a study of cytomegalovirus exposure and HLA in healthy donors. Turning to the study itself: An early data release held around 80 million unique TCRs from HLA-typed donors.

The V gene lost 3 bases and the J gene lost 6 bases, with 8 bases spanning the gap. CDR1 and CDR2 (germline): SGHVS, FQNEAQ. CDR3 length: 12 residues. Study findings and constraints: CMV serostatus alone was available as immune exposure information. Specificity for CMV antigens was confirmed in vitro for a few of the CMV-associated chains. TCR beta sequences reportedly predicted most subjects' HLA-A and HLA-B alleles accurately.

The sequence was obtained from a female donor in good health and CMV-seronegative. The chain carries TRBV7-8 and TRBJ1-1; no clear D gene. The specimen was PBMCs. CDR3 sequence reads: CASSLYGAEAFF. CDR3 in DNA: TGTGCCAGCAGCTTGTACGGGGCTGAAGCTTTCTTT.